These 20 T cell receptor beta chains share one sample of origin, sequenced in a study of blood T cell repertoires in COVID-19. The protocol was immunoSEQ multiplex PCR, while the TCRdb copy is restricted to in-frame clones and leaves out a portion. The profile shows approximately 310,000 clones, around 87% of them singletons. Sequenced input: peripheral blood. Source of these receptors: a man aged 50 or older with active or convalescent COVID-19.

J is TRBJ1-1 and V is TRBV6-6, with D unclear. Trimming left V 0 bases short and J 1 base short, with 3 bases between. The CDR3 consists of 13 residues. Germline CDR1 is MNHNY and CDR2 is SVGAGI (reference sequence). In DNA, the CDR3 is TGTGCCAGCAGTTACTCGGCGAACACTGAAGCTTTCTTT. Translated, it gives CASSYSANTEAFF.

This clone showed up just once. The chain has TRBV30 and TRBJ2-5, with 7 bases aligning to TRBD2. Per the germline V gene, CDR1 is GTSNPN and CDR2 is SVGIG (reference sequence). This CDR3 is built from 13 residues. V lost 4 bases to trimming and J lost 2 bases; unmatched junction nucleotides: 4. Written as DNA, the CDR3 is TGTGCCTGGAATAGGCGGGAGCAAGAGACCCAGTACTTC. It specifies CAWNRREQETQYF.

The gene calls are TRBV6-5 and TRBJ1-2; TRBD1 agrees at 8 bases. This CDR3 spans 15 amino acids. Germline CDR1 reads MNHEY; CDR2 reads SVGAGI. V lost 3 bases, J lost 2 bases, and 5 bases stayed unmatched. The CDR3 spells CASSYRTGRNYGYTF. The CDR3 DNA follows: TGTGCCAGCAGTTATCGGACAGGGCGGAACTATGGCTACACCTTC.

This chain joins TRBV6-5 and TRBJ2-7, with 12 bases matching TRBD2. V was pared by 7 bases and J by 1 base, with 2 bases of the junction left unmatched. Germline CDR1 and CDR2: MNHEY and SVGAGI. This CDR3 comprises 14 residues. The DNA of the CDR3 is TGTGCCAGCAACGGACTAGCGGGATCCTACGAGCAGTACTTC. It codes for CASNGLAGSYEQYF.

The V gene is TRBV3-1 (or the pseudogene TRBV3-2), the J gene TRBJ1-2; TRBD1 aligns across 9 bases. The CDR3 covers 14 residues. CDR1 LGHDT and CDR2 YNNKEL come from the germline V gene (reference sequence). Trimming took 0 bases from V and 5 from J; bases not matched to a gene: 1. Here the CDR3 DNA reads TGTGCCAGCAGCCAAGAAGGGACAGGGTATGGCTACACCTTC. This gives the protein CASSQEGTGYGYTF.

V is TRBV6-5 and J is TRBJ1-5; D perhaps matches TRBD1 (5 bases). Germline V gene lookup returns CDR1 MNHEY and CDR2 SVGAGI. V lost 5 bases, J lost 9 bases, and 20 bases lay in between. The CDR3 has 15 residues. The CDR3 reads CASSTGIESNMPQHF. The DNA for the CDR3 is TGTGCCAGCAGTACAGGAATCGAATCTAACATGCCCCAGCATTTT.

The chain is built from TRBV3-1 (or the pseudogene TRBV3-2) and TRBJ2-3; the match to TRBD1 covers 8 bases. V lost 4 bases and J lost 0; bases outside the gene matches: 3. The CDR3 sequence is 15 residues long. Germline CDR1 LGHDT, CDR2 YNNKEL (reference sequence). The CDR3 DNA reads TGTGCCAGCAGCCCGCGACAGGGGAGCACAGATACGCAGTATTTT. Translation: CASSPRQGSTDTQYF.

The genes are TRBV18 and TRBJ1-6; D unclear. The CDR3 spans 16 residues. Trimming cost V 2 bases and J 8 bases, with 16 bases left between them. Germline V lookup: CDR1 KGHSH, CDR2 LQKENI. DNA for the CDR3: TGTGCCAGCTCACCAAGAGGGCCCCCAAACGATTCACCCCTCCACTTT. Protein: CASSPRGPPNDSPLHF.

V usage is TRBV12-5 and J usage is TRBJ1-6, with 10 bases aligning to TRBD1. With V trimmed by 7 bases and J by 10 bases, 28 bases remained unmatched. Germline values: CDR1 LGHNT, CDR2 FRNRAP. This CDR3 has 21 residues. CDR3 nucleotide sequence: TGTGCTAGTGTGTTCCCTGGCCCGGGACAGGGGACGTATACATGGGAATCACCCCTCCACTTT. Translation gives CASVFPGPGQGTYTWESPLHF.

This chain joins TRBV6-6 and TRBJ2-2; possibly TRBD2 for D (6 bases). V lost 5 bases and J 5 bases, leaving 15 bases between the germline ends. From germline, CDR1 is MNHNY and CDR2 SVGAGI (reference sequence). The length of the CDR3 is 15 residues. The CDR3 coding sequence is TGTGCCAGCAGTCGTATTAGGGACTGGACCGGGGAGCTGTTTTTT. Its translation: CASSRIRDWTGELFF.

The V gene is TRBV6-5, the J gene TRBJ2-7, with 8 bases that match TRBD1. CDR1 and CDR2 (germline): MNHEY, SVGAGI. This CDR3 has 15 amino acids. V lost 6 bases and J lost 4; bases outside the gene matches: 11. For the CDR3, the DNA is TGTGCCAGCAGGAGGGGGACGACAGGGGAATACGAGCAGTACTTC. Amino acids: CASRRGTTGEYEQYF.

V gene TRBV29-1 combines with J gene TRBJ2-1; 7 nucleotides align to TRBD2. CDR3 length: 14 amino acids. Germline-derived CDR1 and CDR2 are SQVTM and ANQGSEA. With 6 bases clipped from V and 5 bases from J, the junction kept 10 bases outside the gene matches. The CDR3: CSVRAGSLDNEQFF. The CDR3 DNA is TGCAGCGTCCGAGCGGGAAGTCTTGACAATGAGCAGTTCTTC.

This clone has a single count. The CDR3 reads CAISDWQTSSYEQYF. The CDR3 region has the DNA TGTGCCATCAGTGATTGGCAGACAAGCTCCTACGAGCAGTACTTC. The chain recombines TRBV10-3 with TRBJ2-7; D unresolved. V was cut by 3 bases and J by 0 bases, with 12 bases left in between. This CDR3 has 15 amino acids. Germline assignment: CDR1 ENHRY and CDR2 SYGVKD.

This clone appeared a single time. The chain is built from TRBV29-1 and TRBJ2-5; 12 nucleotides agree with TRBD2. This CDR3 is built from 15 residues. The V and J ends lost 3 bases and 4 bases, in that order; junction bases with no gene match: 6. The V gene's germline CDR1 is SQVTM and CDR2 ANQGSEA. This CDR3 reads CSVEASGRAGETQYF. CDR3 nucleotides: TGCAGCGTTGAGGCTAGCGGGAGGGCCGGAGAGACCCAGTACTTC.

This rearrangement joins TRBV3-1 (or the pseudogene TRBV3-2) to TRBJ2-7; tentative D call: TRBD1 (6 bases). CDR1 is LGHDT and CDR2 is YNNKEL in the germline V gene (reference sequence). The CDR3 loop spans 14 amino acids. V dropped 4 bases and J dropped 2 bases, with 12 bases sitting between them. The CDR3 DNA reads as TGTGCCAGCAGCCCGTCAGGGGTTACCTACGAGCAGTACTTC. It codes for CASSPSGVTYEQYF.

The rearrangement joins TRBV28 to TRBJ1-1; TRBD1 agrees at 8 bases. Trimming cost V 8 bases and J 5 bases; bases outside gene matches: 10. There are 14 residues in the CDR3. The germline V gene has CDR1 MDHEN and CDR2 SYDVKM. CDR3 sequence (DNA): TGTGCCAGCGGCAACGACAGGGGATGGACTGAAGCTTTCTTT. Its translation: CASGNDRGWTEAFF. Together with reference TRBV28 and TRBJ1-1, the CDR3 gives the full variable domain: DVKVTQSSRYLVKRTGEKVFLECVQDMDHENMFWYRQDPGLGLRLIYFSYDVKMKEKGDIPEGYSVSREKKERFSLILESASTNQTSMYLCASGNDRGWTEAFFGQGTRLTVV.

This clone appeared a single time. This specimen includes other DNA sequences encoding the same CDR3. This chain connects TRBV7-2 to TRBJ1-1, with 9 positions matching TRBD1. Germline-derived CDR1 and CDR2 are SGHTA and FQGNSA. V shed 5 bases and J 1 base; nucleotides not matched to a gene: 2. The CDR3 is 14 residues long. The CDR3 DNA reads as TGTGCCAGCAGCCTGGGACAGGGGAACACTGAAGCTTTCTTT. Its protein product is CASSLGQGNTEAFF. Supplemented by reference TRBV7-2 and TRBJ1-1, the full variable domain reads GAGVSQSPSNKVTEKGKDVELRCDPISGHTALYWYRQSLGQGLEFLIYFQGNSAPDKSGLPSDRFSAERTGGSVSTLTIQRTQQEDSAVYLCASSLGQGNTEAFFGQGTRLTVV.

The gene calls are TRBV27 and TRBJ1-5, with D uncertain. CDR3 size: 19 residues. V was clipped by 6 bases and J by 0 bases, with 24 bases between them. Germline assignment: CDR1 MNHEY and CDR2 SMNVEV (reference sequence). In DNA form, the CDR3 reads TGTGCCAGCAGCAGTTTCAGCCAGCGAACCAATACTAGCAATCAGCCCCAGCATTTT. This sequence encodes CASSSFSQRTNTSNQPQHF.

The chain is built from TRBV6-6 and TRBJ2-7, with unresolved D. V lost 6 bases, J lost 3 bases, and 18 bases lay in between. Per the germline V gene, CDR1 is MNHNY and CDR2 is SVGAGI (reference sequence). The CDR3 extends over 15 amino acids. CDR3 sequence reads: CASRITQVGNYEQYF. The CDR3 bases are TGTGCCAGCAGAATCACTCAGGTGGGCAACTACGAGCAGTACTTC.

The CDR3 nucleotides are TGTGCCATCAGTGTAGACGGGATGAACACTGAAGCTTTCTTT. Amino acids: CAISVDGMNTEAFF. The chain carries TRBV10-3 and TRBJ1-1; D is unclear. The CDR3 runs 14 residues. Between the trimmed V and J ends, which lost 4 bases and 0 bases, there was a span of 9 bases. CDR1 is ENHRY and CDR2 is SYGVKD in the germline V gene.